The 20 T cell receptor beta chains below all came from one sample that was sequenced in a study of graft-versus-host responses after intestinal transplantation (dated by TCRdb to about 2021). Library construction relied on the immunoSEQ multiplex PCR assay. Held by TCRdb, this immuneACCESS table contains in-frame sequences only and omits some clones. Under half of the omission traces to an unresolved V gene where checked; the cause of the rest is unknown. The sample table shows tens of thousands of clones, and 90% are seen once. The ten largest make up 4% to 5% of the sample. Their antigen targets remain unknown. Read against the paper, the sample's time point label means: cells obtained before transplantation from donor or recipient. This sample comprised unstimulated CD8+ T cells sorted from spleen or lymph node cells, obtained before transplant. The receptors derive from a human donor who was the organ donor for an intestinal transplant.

CDR3 DNA: TGTGCCAGCAGCTTGGGCGGGATGGGCAATCAGCCCCAGCATTTT. As protein: CASSLGGMGNQPQHF. The chain couples TRBV5-6 to TRBJ1-5; D is unresolved. Trimming took 0 bases from V and 2 from J, leaving 9 bases between them. Germline V lookup: CDR1 SGHDT, CDR2 YYEEEE. The CDR3 runs to 15 residues.

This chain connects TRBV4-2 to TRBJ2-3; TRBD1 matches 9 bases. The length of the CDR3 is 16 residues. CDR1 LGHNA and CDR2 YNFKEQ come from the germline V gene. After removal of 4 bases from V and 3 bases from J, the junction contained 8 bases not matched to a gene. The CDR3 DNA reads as TGTGCCAGCAGCCCCCACCCTGGACAGGGGACAGATACGCAGTATTTT. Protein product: CASSPHPGQGTDTQYF.

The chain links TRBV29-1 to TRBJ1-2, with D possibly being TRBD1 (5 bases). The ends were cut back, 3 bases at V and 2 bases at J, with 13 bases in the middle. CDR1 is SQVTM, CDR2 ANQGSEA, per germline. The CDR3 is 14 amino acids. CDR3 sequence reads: CSVDRAPSNYGYTF. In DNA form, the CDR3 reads TGCAGCGTTGACAGGGCCCCGTCGAACTATGGCTACACCTTC.

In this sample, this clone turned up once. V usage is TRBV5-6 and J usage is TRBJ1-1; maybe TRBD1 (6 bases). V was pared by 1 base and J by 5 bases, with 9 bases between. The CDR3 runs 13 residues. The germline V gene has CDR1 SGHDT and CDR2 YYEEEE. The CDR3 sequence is CASSLQGWTEAFF. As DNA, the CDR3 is TGTGCCAGCAGCTTGCAGGGGTGGACTGAAGCTTTCTTT.

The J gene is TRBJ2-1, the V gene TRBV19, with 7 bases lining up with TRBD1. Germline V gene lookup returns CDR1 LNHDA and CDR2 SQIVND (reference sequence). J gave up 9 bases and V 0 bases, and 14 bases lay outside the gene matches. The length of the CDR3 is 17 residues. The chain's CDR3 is CASSIDHRGPTQVEQFF. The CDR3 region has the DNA TGTGCCAGTAGTATAGATCACAGGGGCCCCACTCAGGTTGAGCAGTTCTTC.

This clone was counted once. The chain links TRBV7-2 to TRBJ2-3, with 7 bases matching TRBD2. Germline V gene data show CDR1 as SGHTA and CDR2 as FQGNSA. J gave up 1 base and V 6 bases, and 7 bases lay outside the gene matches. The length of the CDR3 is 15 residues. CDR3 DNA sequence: TGTGCCAGCAGTTCCCTAGCGGCGCGCACAGATACGCAGTATTTT. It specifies CASSSLAARTDTQYF.

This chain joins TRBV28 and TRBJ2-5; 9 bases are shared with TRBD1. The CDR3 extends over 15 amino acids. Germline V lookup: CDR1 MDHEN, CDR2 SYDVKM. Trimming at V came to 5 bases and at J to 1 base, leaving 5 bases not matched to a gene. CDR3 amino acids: CASSEPGQGQETQYF. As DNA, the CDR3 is TGTGCCAGCAGTGAACCGGGACAGGGCCAAGAGACCCAGTACTTC.

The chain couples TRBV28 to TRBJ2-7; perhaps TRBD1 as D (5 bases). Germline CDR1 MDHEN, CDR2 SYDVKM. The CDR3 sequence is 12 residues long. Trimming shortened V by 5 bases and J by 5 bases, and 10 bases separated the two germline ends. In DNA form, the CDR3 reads TGTGCCAGCAGTCTGGGGCAGGACGAGCAGTACGTC. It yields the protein CASSLGQDEQYV.

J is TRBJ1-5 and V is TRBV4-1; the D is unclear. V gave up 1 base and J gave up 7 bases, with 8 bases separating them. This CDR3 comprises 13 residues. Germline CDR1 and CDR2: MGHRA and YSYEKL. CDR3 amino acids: CASSQVGGQPQHF. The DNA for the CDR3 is TGCGCCAGCAGCCAAGTAGGAGGACAGCCCCAGCATTTT.

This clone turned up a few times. This CDR3 is CASSQDFSRGSTDTQYF. CDR3 in DNA: TGTGCCAGCAGCCAAGATTTTTCGCGGGGGAGCACAGATACGCAGTATTTT. V usage is TRBV4-2 and J usage is TRBJ2-3; 7 positions match TRBD2. The CDR3 totals 17 residues. Germline V gene lookup returns CDR1 LGHNA and CDR2 YNFKEQ. Losses at the gene ends were 0 bases for V and 0 bases for J; bases not matched to a gene: 6.

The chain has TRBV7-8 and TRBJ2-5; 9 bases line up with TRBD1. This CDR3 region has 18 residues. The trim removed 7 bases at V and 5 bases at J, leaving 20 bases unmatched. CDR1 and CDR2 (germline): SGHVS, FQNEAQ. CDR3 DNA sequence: TGTGCCAGCAACCCCACAGACGCCGGGACAGGGCTTGAGGAGACCCAGTACTTC. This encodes CASNPTDAGTGLEETQYF.

The CDR3 is CASISGGDYGYTF. The CDR3 DNA follows: TGTGCCAGCATCTCAGGGGGCGACTATGGCTACACCTTC. The V gene is TRBV9, the J gene TRBJ1-2; 8 bases align to TRBD1. Losses at the gene ends were 6 bases for V and 3 bases for J; bases not matched to a gene: 4. The CDR3 is 13 amino acids. Germline V CDR1 and CDR2: SGDLS, YYNGEE.

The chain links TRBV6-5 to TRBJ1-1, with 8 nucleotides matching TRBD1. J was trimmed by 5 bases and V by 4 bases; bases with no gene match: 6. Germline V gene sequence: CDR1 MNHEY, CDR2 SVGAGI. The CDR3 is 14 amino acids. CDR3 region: CASSSGQGLTEAFF. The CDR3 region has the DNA TGTGCCAGCAGTTCTGGACAGGGATTGACTGAAGCTTTCTTT.

The DNA for the CDR3 is TGTGCCAGCAGCCATAGGAAACAGGGGGCGGTGGATACGCAGTATTTT. It translates to CASSHRKQGAVDTQYF. The V call is TRBV14, the J call TRBJ2-3; 9 nucleotides align to TRBD1. CDR3 size: 16 residues. The junction had 10 bases not matched to a gene; V was cut back by 3 bases and J by 6 bases. Per germline, CDR1 SGHDN and CDR2 FVKESK. The full variable domain, its missing parts supplied by reference TRBV14 and TRBJ2-3, is EAGVTQFPSHSVIEKGQTVTLRCDPISGHDNLYWYRRVMGKEIKFLLHFVKESKQDESGMPNNRFLAERTGGTYSTLKVQPAELEDSGVYFCASSHRKQGAVDTQYFGPGTRLTVL.

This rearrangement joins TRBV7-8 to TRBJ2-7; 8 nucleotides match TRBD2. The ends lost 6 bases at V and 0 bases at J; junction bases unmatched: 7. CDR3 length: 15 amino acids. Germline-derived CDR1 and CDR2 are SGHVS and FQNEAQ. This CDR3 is CASSPSGLHSYEQYV. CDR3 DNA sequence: TGTGCCAGCAGTCCTAGCGGGTTACACTCCTACGAGCAGTACGTC.

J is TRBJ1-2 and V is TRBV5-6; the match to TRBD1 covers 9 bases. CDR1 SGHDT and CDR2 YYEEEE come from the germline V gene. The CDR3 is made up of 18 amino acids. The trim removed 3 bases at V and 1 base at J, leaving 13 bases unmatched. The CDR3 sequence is CASSYNTFGTGINYGYTF. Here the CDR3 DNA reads TGTGCCAGCAGCTATAATACTTTCGGGACAGGGATTAACTATGGCTACACCTTC.

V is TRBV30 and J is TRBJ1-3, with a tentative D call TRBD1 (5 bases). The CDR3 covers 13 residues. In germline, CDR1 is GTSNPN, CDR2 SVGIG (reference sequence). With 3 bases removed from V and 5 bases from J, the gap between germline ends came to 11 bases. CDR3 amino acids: CAWSDRGRNTIYF. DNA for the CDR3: TGTGCCTGGAGCGACAGAGGCAGAAACACCATATATTTT.

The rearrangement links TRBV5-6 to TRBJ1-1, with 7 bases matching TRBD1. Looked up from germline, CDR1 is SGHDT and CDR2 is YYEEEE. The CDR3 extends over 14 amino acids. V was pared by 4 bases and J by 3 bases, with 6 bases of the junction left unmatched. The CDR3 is CASSPGQAYTEAFF. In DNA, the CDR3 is TGTGCCAGCAGCCCCGGACAGGCTTACACTGAAGCTTTCTTT.

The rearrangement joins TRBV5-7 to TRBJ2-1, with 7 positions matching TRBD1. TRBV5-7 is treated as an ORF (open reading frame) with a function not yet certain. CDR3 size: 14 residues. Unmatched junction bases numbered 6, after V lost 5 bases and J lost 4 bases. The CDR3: CASSTRDSYNEQFF. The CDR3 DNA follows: TGTGCCAGCAGTACACGGGACAGTTACAATGAGCAGTTCTTC.

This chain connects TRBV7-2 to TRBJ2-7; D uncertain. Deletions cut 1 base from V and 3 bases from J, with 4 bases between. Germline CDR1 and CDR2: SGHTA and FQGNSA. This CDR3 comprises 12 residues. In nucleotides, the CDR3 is TGTGCCAGCAGCTTAGGGGACTACGAGCAGTACGTC. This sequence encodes CASSLGDYEQYV.